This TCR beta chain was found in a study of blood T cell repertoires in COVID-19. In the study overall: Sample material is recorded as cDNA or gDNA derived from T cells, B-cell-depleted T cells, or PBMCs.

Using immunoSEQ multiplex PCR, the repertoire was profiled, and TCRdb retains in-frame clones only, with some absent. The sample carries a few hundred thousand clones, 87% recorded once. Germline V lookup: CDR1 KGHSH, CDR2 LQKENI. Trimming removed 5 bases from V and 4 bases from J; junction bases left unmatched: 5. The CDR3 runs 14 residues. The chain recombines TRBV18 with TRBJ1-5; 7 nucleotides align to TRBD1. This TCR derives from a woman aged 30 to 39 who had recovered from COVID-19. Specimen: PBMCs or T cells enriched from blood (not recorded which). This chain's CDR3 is CASSVSGGNQPQHF. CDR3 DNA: TGTGCCAGCTCAGTTTCAGGGGGGAATCAGCCCCAGCATTTT.